The entry below gives a single TCR beta chain sequence along with its context. The assay was immunoSEQ multiplex PCR, and TCRdb's table has in-frame clones only and misses some. The data hold 63,000 or so clones, with 65% to 90% observed a single time. This sample stems from a study of T cell responses to AZD1222 COVID-19 vaccine. Losses at the gene ends were 3 bases for V and 5 bases for J; bases not matched to a gene: 5. CDR1 is LGHDT, CDR2 YNNKEL, per germline (reference sequence). The CDR3 length is 15 residues. Source: peripheral blood, taken on day 0 of AZD1222 vaccination. J is TRBJ1-1 and V is TRBV3-1 (or the pseudogene TRBV3-2), with 11 bases identical to TRBD1. This receptor was taken from an adult in good health. CDR3 bases: TGTGCCAGCAGCCAGGACAGGGGGCTGAGGACTGAAGCTTTCTTT. Amino acids: CASSQDRGLRTEAFF.